This TCR beta chain appears in the sequencing data of a study of tissue T cells after allogeneic stem cell transplantation. General study results and limits: Shared clones across patients were few; motif clustering revealed tissue-specific shared signatures. TCR repertoires tracked anatomic similarity, regardless of disease or transplant status.

Sequenced by immunoSEQ multiplex PCR; TCRdb stores in-frame clones only, minus some. The sample holds several thousand clones, about half seen once. Germline V lookup: CDR1 SGHSN, CDR2 HYEKVE. Trimming left V 1 base short and J 5 bases short, with 10 bases between. The CDR3 is made up of 14 amino acids. Stated time point: mouse harvest day 7 after allogeneic transplant. Mouse grafts combined 10^7 T-cell-depleted bone marrow cells with 10^6 splenic CD5+ T cells. This mouse GVHD model was MHC-mismatched B6 to BALB/c, profiled day 7 or 14. Remarks on this clone: The antigen remains undetermined. Gene names and germline refer to mouse. Read coverage stops 1 residue before the CDR3 terminus; the germline J gene supplies the remainder.

The chain carries TRBV12-1 and TRBJ1-4, with a tentative D call TRBD1 (6 bases). The TCR originated in a female BALB/c mouse given C57BL/6 T cells with graft-versus-host disease after an allogeneic hematopoietic cell transplant. The sample consisted of gut tissue. The part of the CDR3 DNA that was read is TGTGCCAGCTCTCTGGGGACACCTAACGAAAGATTATTT. Its translation: CASSLGTPNERLF. The whole CDR3 sequence reads CASSLGTPNERLFF.